Presented here are 31 T cell receptor beta chains from one specimen sequenced in a study of shared T cell receptors in the human thymus. Assay: immunoSEQ multiplex PCR; the TCRdb copy retains only in-frame clones and omits some. The sample holds 550,000 to 800,000 clones; 80% to 90% are singletons and the top ten take 0.0095% to 0.013%. The same sample was also used in a study of human thymus T cells.

Sequences were obtained from thymocytes. Receptors originate from a girl less than two years old with a congenital heart defect.

The chain combines TRBV11-2 with TRBJ2-7; 8 nucleotides agree with TRBD2. CDR1 is SGHAT, CDR2 FQNNGV, per germline. V trimming: 6 bases; J trimming: 2 bases; junction bases outside the gene matches: 6. This CDR3 is 14 amino acids long. This chain's CDR3 is CASSPTSGPYEQYF. CDR3 in DNA: TGTGCCAGCAGTCCAACTAGCGGACCCTACGAGCAGTACTTC.

This clone has more than one count but fewer than ten. The chain has TRBV2 and TRBJ2-5; 9 nucleotides match TRBD1. V trimming: 8 bases; J trimming: 6 bases; junction bases outside the gene matches: 10. Germline V lookup: CDR1 SNHLY, CDR2 FYNNEI. CDR3 length: 14 amino acids. DNA of the CDR3: TGTGCCAGCCAGATAAACAGGGGGCTCAAGACCCAGTACTTC. Translating gives CASQINRGLKTQYF.

The chain employs TRBV28 and TRBJ1-2, with D perhaps TRBD1 (5 bases). CDR1 and CDR2 from the germline V gene are MDHEN and SYDVKM. Trimming left V 1 base short and J 0 bases short, with 12 bases between. The CDR3 is 16 residues long. The CDR3 nucleotides are TGTGCCAGCAGTTTATTAAGGGGCCCTCCTAACTATGGCTACACCTTC. Its translation: CASSLLRGPPNYGYTF.

V is TRBV27 and J is TRBJ2-2; TRBD2 agrees at 11 bases. The length of the CDR3 is 17 residues. In germline, CDR1 is MNHEY, CDR2 SMNVEV (reference sequence). The V gene end was trimmed by 5 bases and the J gene end by 5 bases; junction bases not matched to a gene: 10. Here the CDR3 reads CASSPLAGARATGELFF. The CDR3 coding sequence is TGTGCCAGCAGTCCACTAGCGGGGGCCAGAGCAACCGGGGAGCTGTTTTTT.

CDR3 DNA: TGTGCCATCAGTGAGGATTGGGGTTGGACTACACAAGAGACCCAGTACTTC. Encoded protein: CAISEDWGWTTQETQYF. V is TRBV10-3 and J is TRBJ2-5; D perhaps matches TRBD2 (6 bases). Germline CDR1 reads ENHRY; CDR2 reads SYGVKD. Deletions cut 2 bases from V and 2 bases from J, with 18 bases between. This CDR3 has 17 residues.

The CDR3 reads CATSRDQGDHRVTNTEAFF. The CDR3 region has the DNA TGTGCCACCAGCAGAGATCAGGGGGACCACAGGGTGACGAACACTGAAGCTTTCTTT. This sequence joins TRBV15 and TRBJ1-1, with 7 nucleotides matching TRBD1. Trimming removed 0 bases from V and 1 base from J; junction bases left unmatched: 14. CDR1 and CDR2 from the germline V gene are LNHNV and YYDKDF (reference sequence). The CDR3 consists of 19 residues.

The chain has TRBV7-4 and TRBJ1-1, with TRBD1 identical over 7 bases. V lost 5 bases and J lost 11; bases outside the gene matches: 14. The V gene's germline CDR1 is SGHVT and CDR2 SQSDAQ. This CDR3 region has 14 residues. CDR3: CASSPGQLLRGAFF. The CDR3 coding sequence is TGTGCCAGCAGCCCGGGACAGCTTTTAAGAGGTGCTTTCTTT.

This rearrangement joins TRBV10-1 to TRBJ2-1, with 12 positions matching TRBD2. Germline-derived CDR1 and CDR2 are WNHNN and SYGVQD (reference sequence). V shed 2 bases and J 0 bases; nucleotides not matched to a gene: 8. CDR3 length: 19 amino acids. The CDR3 nucleotides read TGCGCCAGCAGTGAGACTAGCGGGGGGCCCAGGAGCTCCTACAATGAGCAGTTCTTC. Residues: CASSETSGGPRSSYNEQFF.

This chain joins TRBV7-6 and TRBJ2-7; TRBD1 agrees at 7 bases. Trimming at V came to 1 base and at J to 2 bases, leaving 2 bases not matched to a gene. The CDR3 length is 14 residues. Germline values: CDR1 SGHVS, CDR2 FNYEAQ. The DNA of the CDR3 is TGTGCCAGCAGCTTAGGACAGGGAACCTACGAGCAGTACTTC. This translates into CASSLGQGTYEQYF.

The count of this clone is one. The V gene is TRBV6-5, the J gene TRBJ2-1; possibly TRBD2 for D (5 bases). V dropped 5 bases and J dropped 15 bases, with 17 bases sitting between them. Germline values: CDR1 MNHEY, CDR2 SVGAGI. CDR3 length equals 12 residues. CDR3 in DNA: TGTGCCAGCAGTCCGAGCGGCCCGTCGTGGTTCTTC. This translates into CASSPSGPSWFF.

The chain joins TRBV2 to TRBJ1-2, with D possibly TRBD1 on 6 matching bases. Trimming cost V 6 bases and J 6 bases, with 14 bases left between them. The germline V gene encodes CDR1 SNHLY and CDR2 FYNNEI. The CDR3 runs to 13 residues. The CDR3 here is CASRRQVGHGYTF. The CDR3 nucleotides are TGTGCCAGCAGGAGACAGGTTGGTCATGGCTACACCTTC.

V is TRBV6-1 and J is TRBJ1-2; 8 bases are a match to TRBD1. Per germline, CDR1 MNHNS and CDR2 SASEGT. J lost 6 bases, V lost 4 bases, and 16 bases had no gene match. The CDR3 loop spans 17 amino acids. The CDR3 DNA is TGTGCCAGCAGTGGCCTACAGGGGGTGACGGGTCTAGATGGCTACACCTTC. Translating gives CASSGLQGVTGLDGYTF.

The chain recombines TRBV7-8 with TRBJ1-1; D unclear. There are 16 residues in the CDR3. The germline V and J ends were trimmed by 2 bases and 2 bases, with 15 bases remaining between them. CDR1 and CDR2 (germline): SGHVS, FQNEAQ. Here the CDR3 reads CASSLLGGPPNTEAFF. The CDR3 DNA reads TGTGCCAGCAGCTTACTTGGCGGTCCCCCCAACACTGAAGCTTTCTTT.

Here the CDR3 DNA reads TGTGCCAGCAGCTTCCTGGCCAGGGCGAACACCGGGGAGCTGTTTTTT. This translates into CASSFLARANTGELFF. The chain has TRBV7-2 and TRBJ2-2; D might be TRBD1 (5 bases). V gave up 3 bases and J gave up 0 bases, with 11 bases separating them. Germline CDR1 and CDR2: SGHTA and FQGNSA. This CDR3 is built from 16 residues.

This chain connects TRBV12-5 to TRBJ1-2; 9 positions match TRBD1. V lost 5 bases, J lost 2 bases, and 6 bases stayed unmatched. The CDR3 length is 15 residues. Germline V lookup: CDR1 LGHNT, CDR2 FRNRAP. For the CDR3, the DNA is TGTGCTAGTGGTCCTGTTACAGGGGGCAACTATGGCTACACCTTC. Its protein is CASGPVTGGNYGYTF.

This clone appeared once. This chain links TRBV13 with TRBJ1-1, with D perhaps TRBD1 (6 bases). Trimming shortened V by 6 bases and J by 0 bases, and 14 bases separated the two germline ends. Per germline, CDR1 PRHDT and CDR2 FYEKMQ (reference sequence). The CDR3 has 15 amino acids. The CDR3 region has the DNA TGTGCCAGCAGTTACCCAGGGGCCATGAACACTGAAGCTTTCTTT. This codes for CASSYPGAMNTEAFF.

The chain's CDR3 is CASARGSTEAFF. The CDR3 DNA follows: TGTGCCAGCGCAAGGGGGAGCACTGAAGCTTTCTTT. V gene TRBV28 combines with J gene TRBJ1-1, with D perhaps matching TRBD1 (6 bases). The V end was cut by 8 bases, the J end by 4 bases, with 11 bases between. The CDR3 is 12 amino acids. CDR1 and CDR2 from the germline V gene are MDHEN and SYDVKM.

The rearrangement links TRBV7-2 to TRBJ1-1; D may be TRBD1 (6 bases). Trimming pared 5 bases from V and 1 base from J, leaving 8 bases between. Germline CDR1 and CDR2: SGHTA and FQGNSA. CDR3 size: 13 residues. The CDR3 is CASSTDRNTEAFF. DNA for the CDR3: TGTGCCAGCAGCACGGACAGGAACACTGAAGCTTTCTTT.

Written as DNA, the CDR3 is TGCAGCGTCCCACTGGGACAGGGTGGGCGAGCTTTCTTT. Translation: CSVPLGQGGRAFF. This sequence joins TRBV29-1 and TRBJ1-1, with 9 bases fitting TRBD1. Germline CDR1 and CDR2: SQVTM and ANQGSEA. The CDR3 runs to 13 residues. V lost 6 bases and J lost 10; bases outside the gene matches: 12.

The chain couples TRBV15 to TRBJ1-1, with D tentatively TRBD1 (6 bases). V was clipped by 4 bases and J by 3 bases, with 15 bases between them. CDR3 size: 15 residues. Germline V gene sequence: CDR1 LNHNV, CDR2 YYDKDF (reference sequence). Here the CDR3 DNA reads TGTGCCACCAGCACTTTGACAGGTCCTTACACTGAAGCTTTCTTT. This encodes CATSTLTGPYTEAFF. Together with reference TRBV15 and TRBJ1-1, the CDR3 gives the full variable domain: DAMVIQNPRYQVTQFGKPVTLSCSQTLNHNVMYWYQQKSSQAPKLLFHYYDKDFNNEADTPDNFQSRRPNTSFCFLDIRSPGLGDTAMYLCATSTLTGPYTEAFFGQGTRLTVV.

This rearrangement joins TRBV28 to TRBJ1-6, with no clear D. The length of the CDR3 is 19 residues. V was shortened by 3 bases and J by 10 bases, with 28 bases between the two germline ends. Germline loops: CDR1 MDHEN, CDR2 SYDVKM. CDR3: CASSFPSVSGGNMESPLHF. CDR3 DNA: TGTGCCAGCAGTTTCCCGAGTGTGTCTGGAGGGAATATGGAATCACCCCTCCACTTT.

This sequence joins TRBV4-3 and TRBJ2-7; TRBD1 matches 10 bases. Germline V gene sequence: CDR1 LGHNA, CDR2 YSLEER. The J segment lost 0 bases and the V segment lost 4 bases, leaving 12 bases of the junction unmatched. This CDR3 contains 18 residues. CDR3 in DNA: TGCGCCAGCAGCCCAAGTCCCCCCCGGGACAGGGGCTCCTACGAGCAGTACTTC. Translation: CASSPSPPRDRGSYEQYF.

The V and J genes are TRBV27 and TRBJ2-2, with TRBD2 matching over 7 bases. The CDR3 is 16 amino acids. The germline V gene has CDR1 MNHEY and CDR2 SMNVEV (reference sequence). J lost 7 bases, V lost 4 bases, and 12 bases had no gene match. The CDR3 loop reads CASSYAGEGNGGELFF. In DNA, the CDR3 is TGTGCCAGCAGTTACGCCGGGGAGGGGAACGGCGGGGAGCTGTTTTTT.

This clone was recorded a few times. V gene TRBV11-2 combines with J gene TRBJ2-1; 8 bases fit TRBD2. The CDR3 loop spans 16 amino acids. The junction had 11 bases not matched to a gene; V was cut back by 5 bases and J by 5 bases. Germline V CDR1 and CDR2: SGHAT, FQNNGV. This chain's CDR3 is CASSPRRLAGNNEQFF. CDR3 DNA: TGTGCCAGCAGCCCAAGGAGGCTAGCGGGCAACAATGAGCAGTTCTTC.

Concerning this clone itself: The junction departs from the called germline gene at one end, perhaps through a read error. The V gene is TRBV7-7, the J gene TRBJ2-5, with TRBD1 matching 7 bases. The CDR3 is 16 residues long. Germline V gene data show CDR1 as SSHAT and CDR2 as FNYEAQ (reference sequence). The CDR3 bases are TGTGCTAGCAGCCGAAACGACAGGGCTCCCCGGGAGACCCAGTACTTC. This translates into CASSRNDRAPRETQYF.

V usage is TRBV7-8 and J usage is TRBJ1-5; 8 bases are a match to TRBD1. J was trimmed by 2 bases and V by 5 bases; bases with no gene match: 11. There are 17 residues in the CDR3. Germline V gives CDR1 SGHVS, CDR2 FQNEAQ. The CDR3 DNA follows: TGTGCCAGCAGCCCACGGACAGGGCGGTCTCGCAATCAGCCCCAGCATTTT. This codes for CASSPRTGRSRNQPQHF.

This chain connects TRBV7-2 to TRBJ2-5; 11 nucleotides align to TRBD2. The V segment lost 3 bases and the J segment 5 bases; nucleotides outside the gene matches: 17. Germline values: CDR1 SGHTA, CDR2 FQGNSA. The CDR3 extends over 19 amino acids. For the CDR3, the DNA is TGTGCCAGCAGCTTCTTTGAACCGACTAGCGGGGATTTTGGGGAGACCCAGTACTTC. Amino acid sequence: CASSFFEPTSGDFGETQYF.

The chain couples TRBV15 to TRBJ1-1; D possibly corresponds to TRBD1 (6 bases). The CDR3 has 16 amino acids. Germline V gives CDR1 LNHNV, CDR2 YYDKDF (reference sequence). V was shortened by 3 bases and J by 5 bases, with 19 bases between the two germline ends. As DNA, the CDR3 is TGTGCCACCAGCAGGGAGGACCTAAGGGGGTGGACTGAAGCTTTCTTT. Translation: CATSREDLRGWTEAFF.

The chain combines TRBV12-5 with TRBJ2-1; weak D call: TRBD1 (6 bases). V lost 5 bases and J 2 bases, leaving 19 bases between the germline ends. CDR3 size: 17 residues. Germline V lookup: CDR1 LGHNT, CDR2 FRNRAP. The CDR3, as DNA: TGTGCTAGTGGTCTTCAGGGGACGATCTTGCCCTACAATGAGCAGTTCTTC. Amino acids: CASGLQGTILPYNEQFF.

For this clone: Other DNA variants within this sample encode the same CDR3. The CDR3 loop is CASSEGGGTDTQYF. CDR3 nucleotides: TGTGCCAGCAGTGAAGGGGGGGGGACAGATACGCAGTATTTT. This rearrangement joins TRBV25-1 to TRBJ2-3; 7 bases map to TRBD2. V shed 2 bases, J shed 3 bases, and the junction held 2 bases outside the gene matches. The CDR3 length is 14 residues. Germline V CDR1 and CDR2: MGHDK, SYGVNS.

This chain connects TRBV6-5 to TRBJ2-4; TRBD1 agrees at 10 bases. The CDR3 length is 14 residues. In germline, CDR1 is MNHEY, CDR2 SVGAGI. The V segment lost 6 bases and the J segment 4 bases; nucleotides outside the gene matches: 3. CDR3 residues: CASSPGQGKNIQYF. CDR3 in DNA: TGTGCCAGCAGCCCGGGACAGGGGAAAAACATTCAGTACTTC.